The rows below give T cell receptor beta chains drawn from one sample of a study of OX40 agonist ivuxolimab in advanced cancers. Sequenced by immunoSEQ multiplex PCR; TCRdb stores in-frame clones only, minus some. The sample lists fewer than 80,000 clones; roughly 85% were seen once. The source was CD4+ or CD8+ T cells sorted from blood, collected in a trial of the OX40 agonist ivuxolimab. The receptors originated from an adult with an advanced solid tumor such as melanoma, head and neck, liver or kidney cancer. The CDR3 runs from the conserved cysteine through the conserved F or W. A D gene is named only where the DNA matches it firmly.

v_call: TRBV11-3; j_call: TRBJ1-1; d_call: NA; cdr3_aa: CASTPGGVSYTEAFF
v_call: TRBV5-4; j_call: TRBJ2-4; d_call: NA; cdr3_aa: CASRGRGRTDIQYF
v_call: TRBV20-1; j_call: TRBJ2-5; d_call: NA; cdr3_aa: CSAGRGETQYF
v_call: TRBV6-1; j_call: TRBJ1-6; d_call: NA; cdr3_aa: CASILRGSYNSPLHF
v_call: TRBV18; j_call: TRBJ1-1; d_call: NA; cdr3_aa: CASSQSTDTEAFF
v_call: TRBV7-2; j_call: TRBJ2-7; d_call: TRBD2; cdr3_aa: CASSWTSGAYEQYF
v_call: TRBV7-9; j_call: TRBJ1-1; d_call: TRBD1; cdr3_aa: CASSLGQGFTEAFF
v_call: TRBV5-5; j_call: TRBJ2-5; d_call: NA; cdr3_aa: CASSPFQGGRETQYF
v_call: TRBV28; j_call: TRBJ2-6; d_call: NA; cdr3_aa: CASRPPGANVLTF
v_call: TRBV27; j_call: TRBJ2-2; d_call: NA; cdr3_aa: CASSPRGIGTGELFF
v_call: TRBV6-6; j_call: NA; d_call: NA; cdr3_aa: CASSYSPGFQGELFF
v_call: TRBV23-1; j_call: TRBJ2-1; d_call: NA; cdr3_aa: CASCVQTADPPEQFF
v_call: TRBV5-4; j_call: TRBJ1-2; d_call: TRBD1; cdr3_aa: CASSPTGALNYGYTF
v_call: TRBV6-1; j_call: TRBJ2-5; d_call: NA; cdr3_aa: CASSEPYETQYF
v_call: TRBV30; j_call: TRBJ1-1; d_call: NA; cdr3_aa: CAWSTGRRAEAFF
v_call: TRBV5-4; j_call: TRBJ2-5; d_call: NA; cdr3_aa: CASSFGAGSETQYF
v_call: TRBV6-1; j_call: TRBJ1-1; d_call: TRBD1; cdr3_aa: CASSSTGYAEAFF
v_call: TRBV7-9; j_call: TRBJ2-3; d_call: TRBD1; cdr3_aa: CASSLGQGDTQYF
v_call: TRBV6-5; j_call: TRBJ2-7; d_call: NA; cdr3_aa: CASSKTPGSYEQYF
v_call: TRBV19; j_call: TRBJ1-4; d_call: TRBD1; cdr3_aa: CASSAGTGSEKLFF
v_call: TRBV4-3; j_call: TRBJ2-4; d_call: NA; cdr3_aa: CASSQVWGDIQYF
v_call: TRBV7-2; j_call: TRBJ1-1; d_call: NA; cdr3_aa: CASSLEGRGTEAFF
v_call: TRBV18; j_call: TRBJ2-4; d_call: NA; cdr3_aa: CASSPTGTKAKNIQYF
v_call: TRBV9; j_call: TRBJ1-6; d_call: NA; cdr3_aa: CASSVRQDNSPLHF
v_call: TRBV11-3; j_call: TRBJ1-1; d_call: NA; cdr3_aa: CASSLGLGRTTEAFF
v_call: TRBV11-3; j_call: TRBJ1-1; d_call: TRBD1; cdr3_aa: CASRSQGERAAEAFF